Following are 32 T cell receptor beta chains from one sample sequenced in a study of regulatory T cells in long-lasting Graves disease. Time point reported: newly diagnosed GD, antithyroid drugs for less than 3 months. Preparation of the TCR library used RNA extracted from PBMCs. To make TCR beta libraries, researchers used iRepertoire HTBI primers and Arm-PCR of CDR3 regions. TCRdb redid the calling of the multiplex PCR reads with MiXCR, one entry per CDR3 protein. Of roughly 220,000 distinct CDR3 sequences in the sample, approximately 20% were seen once. The sample here was peripheral blood mononuclear cells (PBMCs), taken at new diagnosis, from a patient treated with antithyroid drugs. The receptor set was obtained from a female donor with Graves disease.

This clonotype was seen at least ten times. This chain joins TRBV18 and TRBJ1-5; 8 nucleotides match TRBD1. Trimming took 6 bases from V and 4 from J; bases not matched to a gene: 11. CDR1 and CDR2 from the germline V gene are KGHSH and LQKENI. The CDR3 extends over 16 amino acids. DNA for the CDR3: TGTGCCAGCTCCCCAGGACAGGGCCGATGGAATCAGCCCCAGCATTTT. Translating it yields CASSPGQGRWNQPQHF.

V gene TRBV12-3 or TRBV12-4 combines with J gene TRBJ2-3; 9 bases are a match to TRBD2. With 5 bases clipped from V and 1 base from J, the junction kept 10 bases outside the gene matches. CDR3 size: 17 residues. CDR3 coding DNA: TGTGCCAGCAGTGGGGCTAGCGGGATTCCTGGCACAGATACGCAGTATTTT. It specifies CASSGASGIPGTDTQYF.

This clonotype came up many times. V is TRBV6-5 and J is TRBJ2-5; 15 bases align to TRBD2. Germline V lookup: CDR1 MNHEY, CDR2 SVGAGI. J lost 3 bases, V lost 4 bases, and 3 bases had no gene match. This CDR3 is built from 16 residues. The CDR3, as DNA: TGTGCCAGCAGTTGGGGACTAGCGGGAGGTGAAGAGACCCAGTACTTC. It yields the protein CASSWGLAGGEETQYF.

In this sample, this clonotype turned up many times. V is TRBV7-2 and J is TRBJ2-6; a weak D match, TRBD2 (5 bases). Germline lookup yields CDR1 SGHTA and CDR2 FQGNSA. Trimming left V 1 base short and J 2 bases short, with 6 bases between. CDR3 length: 15 amino acids. The CDR3 reads CASSLGGTGANVLTF. The CDR3 DNA reads TGTGCCAGCAGCTTAGGAGGGACTGGGGCCAACGTCCTGACTTTC. The full variable domain, in which reference TRBV7-2 and TRBJ2-6 provide the parts outside the CDR3, is GAGVSQSPSNKVTEKGKDVELRCDPISGHTALYWYRQSLGQGLEFLIYFQGNSAPDKSGLPSDRFSAERTGGSVSTLTIQRTQQEDSAVYLCASSLGGTGANVLTFGAGSRLTVL.

The V call is TRBV4-3, the J call TRBJ2-3, with 10 bases aligning to TRBD2. Germline assignment: CDR1 LGHNA and CDR2 YSLEER. J lost 3 bases, V lost 5 bases, and 8 bases had no gene match. The CDR3 runs 16 residues. The CDR3 sequence: CASSFQAGGPTDTQYF. CDR3 nucleotides: TGCGCCAGCAGCTTTCAAGCGGGAGGGCCAACAGATACGCAGTATTTT.

Ten or more counts support this clonotype. This chain connects TRBV9 to TRBJ2-3; 8 nucleotides align to TRBD2. The CDR3 is made up of 13 amino acids. Germline CDR1 and CDR2: SGDLS and YYNGEE. The V and J ends lost 2 bases and 13 bases, in that order; junction bases with no gene match: 9. The CDR3 DNA reads TGTGCCAGCAGCGTCGCTCCGGGACTAGAAAAGTATTTT. This gives the protein CASSVAPGLEKYF.

This clonotype was recorded at least ten times. V is TRBV11-3 and J is TRBJ2-7; D possibly corresponds to TRBD2 (5 bases). The CDR3 contains 15 residues. Trimming stripped 1 base from V and 2 bases from J, with 12 bases between. Germline V gene lookup returns CDR1 SGHNT and CDR2 YENEEA. Here the CDR3 DNA reads TGTGCCAGCAGCTTAGGGTTAGCGACGACCTACGAGCAGTACTTC. Translating it yields CASSLGLATTYEQYF.

The chain uses TRBV4-1 and TRBJ2-1, with a weak D call TRBD2 (5 bases). Germline CDR1 MGHRA, CDR2 YSYEKL. The CDR3 has 16 amino acids. V was cut by 0 bases and J by 4 bases, with 13 bases left in between. The CDR3 loop reads CASSQDGRSGYNEQFF. CDR3 DNA sequence: TGCGCCAGCAGCCAAGACGGGCGGTCGGGGTACAATGAGCAGTTCTTC.

The chain employs TRBV4-3 and TRBJ1-2; D is possibly TRBD1 (5 bases). The germline V gene has CDR1 LGHNA and CDR2 YSLEER. The CDR3 has 15 amino acids. Trimming took off 0 bases at V and 4 bases at J, with 12 bases between the two ends. CDR3 sequence: CASSQDGTAFYGYTF. The CDR3 DNA reads as TGCGCCAGCAGCCAAGACGGGACTGCTTTCTATGGCTACACCTTC.

In its sample, this clonotype was seen many times. The chain joins TRBV7-9 to TRBJ2-7; TRBD1 matches 9 bases. Germline lookup yields CDR1 SEHNR and CDR2 FQNEAQ (reference sequence). The CDR3 totals 14 residues. The V gene end was trimmed by 5 bases and the J gene end by 5 bases; junction bases not matched to a gene: 7. The DNA of the CDR3 is TGTGCCAGCAGCCTTGGACAGGGGAACGACGAGCAGTACTTC. This translates into CASSLGQGNDEQYF. Full variable domain (rest looked up from reference TRBV7-9 and TRBJ2-7): DTGVSQNPRHKITKRGQNVTFRCDPISEHNRLYWYRQTLGQGPEFLTYFQNEAQLEKSRLLSDRFSAERPKGSFSTLEIQRTEQGDSAMYLCASSLGQGNDEQYFGPGTRLTVT.

In its sample, this clonotype was seen a few times. A read error may account for a junction end that differs from germline. The chain links TRBV19 to TRBJ2-2; D might be TRBD1 (7 bases). The CDR3 length is 14 residues. Per the germline V gene, CDR1 is LNHDA and CDR2 is SQIVND (reference sequence). The CDR3 region is CASKGDSNTGGLFF. Written as DNA, the CDR3 is TGTGCCAGTAAAGGGGACAGCAACACCGGGGGGCTGTTTTTT.

This clonotype has a count of ten or more. The chain employs TRBV29-1 and TRBJ2-5; 12 nucleotides line up with TRBD2. V lost 3 bases and J lost 7; bases outside the gene matches: 12. The CDR3 runs to 16 residues. Germline lookup yields CDR1 SQVTM and CDR2 ANQGSEA. The chain's CDR3 is CSVDASASGRARTQYF. In DNA, the CDR3 is TGCAGCGTTGACGCGTCAGCTAGCGGGAGGGCCAGGACCCAGTACTTC.

This clonotype has ten or more counts. V usage is TRBV20-1 and J usage is TRBJ2-1, with D unresolved. The CDR3 has 14 amino acids. The germline V gene has CDR1 DFQATT and CDR2 SNEGSKA (reference sequence). Trimming removed 0 bases from V and 6 bases from J, with 12 bases in between. CDR3 bases: TGCAGTGCTAGAGATGTGCGGAGACCCAATGAGCAGTTCTTC. It translates to CSARDVRRPNEQFF.

This clonotype was counted ten times or more. The chain combines TRBV13 with TRBJ2-1; D is possibly TRBD1 or TRBD2 (5 bases each). The CDR3 contains 14 residues. The ends were cut back, 1 base at V and 7 bases at J, with 11 bases in the middle. The germline CDR1 and CDR2 sequences are PRHDT and FYEKMQ (reference sequence). The CDR3 sequence: CASSLVGVGNEQFF. CDR3 nucleotides: TGTGCCAGCAGCTTAGTGGGGGTCGGGAATGAGCAGTTCTTC.

The sample holds one count of this clonotype. A far larger clone is one base from this, pointing to a likely read error. V is TRBV9 and J is TRBJ2-7, with 9 positions matching TRBD2. This CDR3 contains 15 residues. The V gene's germline CDR1 is SGDLS and CDR2 YYNGEE. The CDR3 sequence is CASSSGLAPTYEKYF. DNA for the CDR3: TGTGCCAGCAGCTCCGGACTAGCGCCAACCTACGAGAAGTACTTC. The full variable domain, completed using reference TRBV9 and TRBJ2-7, is DSGVTQTPKHLITATGQRVTLRCSPRSGDLSVYWYQQSLDQGLQFLIQYYNGEERAKGNILERFSAQQFPDLHSELNLSSLELGDSALYFCASSSGLAPTYEKYFGPGTRLTVT.

This clonotype was seen at least ten times. The rearrangement uses TRBV9 and TRBJ2-5; tentatively, D is TRBD1 or TRBD2 (5 bases each). In germline, CDR1 is SGDLS, CDR2 YYNGEE. The CDR3 is made up of 16 amino acids. Trimming stripped 4 bases from V and 5 bases from J, with 21 bases between. The CDR3 nucleotides read TGTGCCAGCAGCCCAAGGGACCGTGGTGGTTACGAGACCCAGTACTTC. Its translation is CASSPRDRGGYETQYF.

Note on this clonotype: An end of the junction differs from the germline gene, which may be a read error. The CDR3 coding sequence is TGTGCCAGCAGCCTGCGACAGGAGCAAGCTGAAGCGTTCTTT. It translates to CASSLRQEQAEAFF. The chain employs TRBV13 and TRBJ1-1; weak D call: TRBD1 (6 bases). This CDR3 region has 14 residues. CDR1 is PRHDT, CDR2 FYEKMQ, per germline (reference sequence).

This clonotype was recorded many times. V usage is TRBV30 and J usage is TRBJ2-3, with a weak D call TRBD2 (6 bases). The CDR3 runs 14 residues. CDR1 and CDR2 (germline): GTSNPN, SVGIG (reference sequence). CDR3 DNA: TGTGCTGCCCAACGACTAGAAAGCACAGATACGCAGTATTTT. Amino acids: CAAQRLESTDTQYF.

This clonotype was picked up many times. J is TRBJ2-5 and V is TRBV7-9; 9 bases map to TRBD2. Per germline, CDR1 SEHNR and CDR2 FQNEAQ (reference sequence). The CDR3 totals 13 residues. The V gene end was trimmed by 4 bases and the J gene end by 4 bases; junction bases not matched to a gene: 1. CDR3 protein: CASSYSGRETQYF. CDR3 DNA sequence: TGTGCCAGCAGCTATAGCGGGAGAGAGACCCAGTACTTC.

This clonotype has at least ten counts. The chain is built from TRBV30 and TRBJ2-3; a weak D match, TRBD2 (5 bases). The CDR3 has 12 residues. The germline CDR1 and CDR2 sequences are GTSNPN and SVGIG (reference sequence). Trimming stripped 4 bases from V and 6 bases from J, with 11 bases between. The CDR3, as DNA: TGTGCCTGGACAGGACTCCCGGATACGCAGTATTTT. It encodes CAWTGLPDTQYF.

This clonotype showed up many times. This chain uses TRBV6-1 with TRBJ1-5, with D possibly TRBD1 on 5 matching bases. V lost 8 bases, J lost 3 bases, and 17 bases lay in between. The V gene's germline CDR1 is MNHNS and CDR2 SASEGT. The CDR3 loop spans 15 amino acids. CDR3 sequence (DNA): TGTGCCAGCCAGGGTAGGGCCAACTCCAATCAGCCCCAGCATTTT. Translation: CASQGRANSNQPQHF.

Note on this clonotype: A far larger clone is just one base off, so this is likely a read error. The chain has TRBV2 and TRBJ1-2, with D unclear. The CDR3 extends over 13 amino acids. V lost 1 base to trimming and J lost 2 bases, with 5 bases between them. Germline assignment: CDR1 SNHLY and CDR2 FYNNEI. The DNA for the CDR3 is TGTGCCAGCAGTGAAGGACGGAACTATGGCTACACCTTC. It specifies CASSEGRNYGYTF.

This clonotype was counted only a few times. The chain couples TRBV9 to TRBJ1-3; D remains ambiguous. Germline CDR1 SGDLS, CDR2 YYNGEE. CDR3 length equals 14 residues. The V gene lost 0 bases and the J gene lost 2 bases, with 6 bases spanning the gap. The CDR3 DNA reads TGTGCCAGCAGCGTAGGAGGGACTGGAAACACCATATATTTT. Translated: CASSVGGTGNTIYF.

The table lists this clonotype with many counts. The J gene is TRBJ2-1, the V gene TRBV9; 7 bases line up with TRBD2. CDR1 is SGDLS, CDR2 YYNGEE, per germline. The CDR3 is 15 residues long. The ends lost 3 bases at V and 0 bases at J; junction bases unmatched: 3. As DNA, the CDR3 is TGTGCCAGCAGCGCGGGGAGGGGCTCCTACAATGAGCAGTTCTTC. Its protein is CASSAGRGSYNEQFF. Using reference TRBV9 and TRBJ2-1 for the parts outside the CDR3, the full variable domain is DSGVTQTPKHLITATGQRVTLRCSPRSGDLSVYWYQQSLDQGLQFLIQYYNGEERAKGNILERFSAQQFPDLHSELNLSSLELGDSALYFCASSAGRGSYNEQFFGPGTRLTVL.

This clonotype has only a few counts. The chain has TRBV20-1 and TRBJ1-3; D is perhaps TRBD1 (5 bases). CDR1 is DFQATT, CDR2 SNEGSKA, per germline (reference sequence). V gave up 5 bases and J gave up 4 bases, with 18 bases separating them. CDR3 size: 15 residues. CDR3 DNA sequence: TGCAGTGCTTTGGAATCCAGGGCGCTAGGAAACACCATATATTTT. Its translation is CSALESRALGNTIYF.

This clonotype was picked up many times. The V call is TRBV10-3, the J call TRBJ2-7; no definite D call. The CDR3 spans 14 residues. V gave up 2 bases and J gave up 2 bases, with 10 bases separating them. Germline loops: CDR1 ENHRY, CDR2 SYGVKD. In DNA form, the CDR3 reads TGTGCCATCAGTGAGGCTGACCTCACCTACGAGCAGTACTTC. Its protein is CAISEADLTYEQYF.

With respect to this clonotype: A clone one base away is much larger, so this may be a read error. This is likely a read error, given that the CDR3 carries no conserved phenylalanine or tryptophan at its end. J is TRBJ1-2 and V is TRBV18; D is unclear. The ends were cut back, 3 bases at V and 8 bases at J, with 10 bases in the middle. The CDR3 spans 12 residues. Germline V CDR1 and CDR2: KGHSH, LQKENI. The CDR3 coding sequence is TGTGCCAGCTCACCGGGCAACCGGGGCTACACCCTC. Residues: CASSPGNRGYTL.

As concerns this clonotype: A far larger clone differs by one base, so this is likely a read error. The genes are TRBV7-2 and TRBJ2-1, with 8 bases matching TRBD1. The CDR3 sequence is 14 residues long. The germline gives CDR1 SGHTA, CDR2 FQGNSA. Trimming cost V 5 bases and J 10 bases; bases outside gene matches: 10. CDR3 loop: CASSRQGFEKEQFF. Here the CDR3 DNA reads TGTGCCAGCAGCAGACAGGGGTTTGAGAAAGAGCAGTTCTTC.

Ten or more counts support this clonotype. This chain joins TRBV11-3 and TRBJ1-1; D not certain. The CDR3 extends over 13 amino acids. Trimming shortened V by 3 bases and J by 3 bases, and 8 bases separated the two germline ends. From germline, CDR1 is SGHNT and CDR2 YENEEA. As DNA, the CDR3 is TGTGCCAGCAGCTTCCCGTCATACACTGAAGCTTTCTTT. Translated: CASSFPSYTEAFF.

This clonotype was observed at least ten times. V usage is TRBV6-1 and J usage is TRBJ1-2, with a tentative D call TRBD1 (5 bases). The CDR3 has 15 amino acids. Germline V lookup: CDR1 MNHNS, CDR2 SASEGT. Deletions cut 6 bases from V and 0 bases from J, with 14 bases between. The CDR3 DNA reads TGTGCCAGCAGCCGTCCCGGGGCCGCTAACTATGGCTACACCTTC. It specifies CASSRPGAANYGYTF.

This clonotype occurred a few times. The genes are TRBV20-1 and TRBJ2-5, with D tentatively TRBD1 (6 bases). The V gene's germline CDR1 is DFQATT and CDR2 SNEGSKA (reference sequence). V lost 2 bases to trimming and J lost 9 bases, with 28 bases between them. The CDR3 totals 17 residues. CDR3 coding DNA: TGCAGTGCTAGATCGGCCCCTCAGGGGTTGATTGGGGTGCCCCAGTACTTC. Translated: CSARSAPQGLIGVPQYF.

The chain links TRBV28 to TRBJ2-7; D ambiguous. This CDR3 has 16 residues. Looked up from germline, CDR1 is MDHEN and CDR2 is SYDVKM. V was cut by 5 bases and J by 2 bases, with 19 bases left in between. Written as DNA, the CDR3 is TGTGCCAGCAGTCACCCCCCCCAAGGATTAACCTACGAGCAGTACTTC. Amino acids: CASSHPPQGLTYEQYF.